One T cell receptor beta chain is described in this entry. Its antigen is as yet unknown. The sample comes from a study of shared clonotypes between healthy human individuals. CD45RO-negative, CCR7-selected cells formed the naive CD8 fraction, which excluded terminally differentiated effector memory CD45RA+ cells. General study findings and limits: Sorted-subset samples were not fully sequenced, rarefaction indicated.

The CDR3 is made up of 18 amino acids. Generated by immunoSEQ multiplex PCR, the TCRdb table keeps only in-frame clones and is missing some. The sample carries roughly 2,000,000 clones, about 95% recorded once. The genes are TRBV21-1 and TRBJ2-1; TRBD1 reflects the table's D call only, with no check against the DNA. TRBV21-1 is a listed pseudogene. This TCR came from a young man in good health. The sequencing sample was made of naive CD8+ T cells sorted from blood. The CDR3 sequence is CASSPQRPTGTEGNEQFF. In nucleotides, the CDR3 is TGTGCCAGCAGCCCCCAACGACCTACCGGGACAGAGGGCAATGAGCAGTTCTTC.